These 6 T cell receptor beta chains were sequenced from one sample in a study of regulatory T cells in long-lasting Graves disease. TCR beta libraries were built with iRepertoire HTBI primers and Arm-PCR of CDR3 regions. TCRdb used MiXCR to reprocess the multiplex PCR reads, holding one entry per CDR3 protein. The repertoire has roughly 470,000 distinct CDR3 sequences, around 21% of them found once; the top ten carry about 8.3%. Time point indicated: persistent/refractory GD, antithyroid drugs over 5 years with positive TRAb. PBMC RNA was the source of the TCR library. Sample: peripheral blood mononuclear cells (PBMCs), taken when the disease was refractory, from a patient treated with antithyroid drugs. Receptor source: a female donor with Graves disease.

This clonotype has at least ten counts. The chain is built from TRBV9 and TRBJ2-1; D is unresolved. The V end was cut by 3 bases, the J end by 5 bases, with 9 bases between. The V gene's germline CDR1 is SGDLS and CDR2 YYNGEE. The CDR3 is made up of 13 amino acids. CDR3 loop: CASSGLGDNEQFF. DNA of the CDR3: TGTGCCAGCAGCGGGCTTGGCGACAATGAGCAGTTCTTC.

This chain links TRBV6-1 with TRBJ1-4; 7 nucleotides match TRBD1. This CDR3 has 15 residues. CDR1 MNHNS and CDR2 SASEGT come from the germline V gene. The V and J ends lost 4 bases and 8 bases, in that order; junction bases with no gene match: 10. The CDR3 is CASSGSRQGLEKLFF. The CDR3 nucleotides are TGTGCCAGCAGTGGGAGTAGACAGGGTTTGGAAAAACTGTTTTTT.

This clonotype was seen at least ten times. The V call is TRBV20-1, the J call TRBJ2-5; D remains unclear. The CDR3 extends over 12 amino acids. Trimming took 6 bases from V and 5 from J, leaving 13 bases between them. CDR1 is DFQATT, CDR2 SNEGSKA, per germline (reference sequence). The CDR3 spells CSANRLGETQYF. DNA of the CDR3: TGCAGTGCGAATCGACTCGGGGAGACCCAGTACTTC.

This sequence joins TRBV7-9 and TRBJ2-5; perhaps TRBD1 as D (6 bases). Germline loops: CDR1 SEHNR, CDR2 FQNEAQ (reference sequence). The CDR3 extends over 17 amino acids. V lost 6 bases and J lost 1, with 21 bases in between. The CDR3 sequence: CASSTGLTPGPQETQYF. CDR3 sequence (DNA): TGTGCCAGCAGTACAGGGCTCACACCTGGCCCCCAAGAGACCCAGTACTTC.

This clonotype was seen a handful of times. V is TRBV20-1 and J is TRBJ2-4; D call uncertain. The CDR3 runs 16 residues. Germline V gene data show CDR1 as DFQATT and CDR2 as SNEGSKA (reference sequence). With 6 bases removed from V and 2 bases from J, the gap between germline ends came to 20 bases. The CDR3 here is CSAPPLGDGTKNIQYF. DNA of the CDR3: TGCAGTGCCCCACCGCTCGGAGATGGGACCAAAAACATTCAGTACTTC.

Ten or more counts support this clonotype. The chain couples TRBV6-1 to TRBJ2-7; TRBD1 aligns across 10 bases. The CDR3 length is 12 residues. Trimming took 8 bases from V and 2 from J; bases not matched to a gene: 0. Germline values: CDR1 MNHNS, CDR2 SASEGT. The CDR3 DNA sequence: TGTGCCAGCGGGACAGGGGCCTACGAGCAGTACTTC. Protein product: CASGTGAYEQYF.